Listed here is a single T cell receptor beta chain. This sample was taken from a study of shared clonotypes between healthy human individuals. Participating donors were healthy, HIV-negative adults free of recent acute infections or vaccinations. The CDR3 has 13 amino acids. TCRdb's table, derived via immunoSEQ multiplex PCR, lists solely in-frame clones and lacks some. Of more than 900,000 clones in the sample, approximately 80% are singletons; the top ten hold roughly 0.62%. V is TRBV12-2 and J is TRBJ2-1; the table's D call, TRBD2, was not checked against the DNA. TRBV12-2 is a pseudogene. Sequenced sample: memory CD4+ T cells from PBMCs. Subset of the sample: CD45RA-negative fraction. The clonotype comes from a man younger than 30 in good health. Some clones in this sample may be carry-over from other donors' samples. The chain's CDR3 is CASSERERSEQFF. In nucleotides, the CDR3 is TGTGCAAGTAGCGAGCGGGAGAGGAGTGAGCAGTTCTTC.